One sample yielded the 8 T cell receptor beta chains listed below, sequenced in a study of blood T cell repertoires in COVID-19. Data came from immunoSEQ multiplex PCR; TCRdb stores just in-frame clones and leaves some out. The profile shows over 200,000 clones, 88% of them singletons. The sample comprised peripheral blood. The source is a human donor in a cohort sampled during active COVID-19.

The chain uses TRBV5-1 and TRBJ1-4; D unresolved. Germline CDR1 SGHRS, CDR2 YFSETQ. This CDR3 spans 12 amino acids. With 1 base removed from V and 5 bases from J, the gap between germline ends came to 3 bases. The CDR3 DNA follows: TGCGCCAGCAGCTTGCTGAATGAAAAACTGTTTTTT. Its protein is CASSLLNEKLFF.

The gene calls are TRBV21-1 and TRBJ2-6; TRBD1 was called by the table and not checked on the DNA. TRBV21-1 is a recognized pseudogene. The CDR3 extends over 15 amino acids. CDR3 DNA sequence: TGTGCCAGCAGCCAGGGGATCTCTGGGGCCAACGTCCTGACTTTC. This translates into CASSQGISGANVLTF.

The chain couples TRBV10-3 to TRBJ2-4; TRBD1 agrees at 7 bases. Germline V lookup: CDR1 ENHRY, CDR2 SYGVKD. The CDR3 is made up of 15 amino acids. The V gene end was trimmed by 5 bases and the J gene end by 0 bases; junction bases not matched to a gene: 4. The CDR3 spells CAISKQGLAKNIQYF. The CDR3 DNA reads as TGTGCCATCAGTAAACAGGGGCTAGCCAAAAACATTCAGTACTTC.

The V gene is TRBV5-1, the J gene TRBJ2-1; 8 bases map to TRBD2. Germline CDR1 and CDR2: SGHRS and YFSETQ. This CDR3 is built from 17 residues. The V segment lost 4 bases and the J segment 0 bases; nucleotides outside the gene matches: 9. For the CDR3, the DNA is TGCGCCAGCAGCCCCAATCCGGGACTAGGCTCCTACAATGAGCAGTTCTTC. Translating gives CASSPNPGLGSYNEQFF.

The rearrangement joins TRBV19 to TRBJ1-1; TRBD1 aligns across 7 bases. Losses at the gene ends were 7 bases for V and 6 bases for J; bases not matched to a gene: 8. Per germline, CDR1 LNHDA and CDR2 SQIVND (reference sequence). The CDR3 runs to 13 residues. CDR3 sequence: CASTPDRVSEAFF. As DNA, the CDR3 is TGTGCCAGTACCCCAGACAGGGTCTCTGAAGCTTTCTTT. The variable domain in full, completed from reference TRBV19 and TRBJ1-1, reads DGGITQSPKYLFRKEGQNVTLSCEQNLNHDAMYWYRQDPGQGLRLIYYSQIVNDFQKGDIAEGYSVSREKKESFPLTVTSAQKNPTAFYLCASTPDRVSEAFFGQGTRLTVV.

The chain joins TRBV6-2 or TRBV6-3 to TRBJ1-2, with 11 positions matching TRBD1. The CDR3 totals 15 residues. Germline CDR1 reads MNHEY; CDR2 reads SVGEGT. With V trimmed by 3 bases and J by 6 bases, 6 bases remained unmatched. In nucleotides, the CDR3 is TGTGCCAGCAGTTATGGACAGGGGGCGCTTAATGGCTACACCTTC. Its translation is CASSYGQGALNGYTF.

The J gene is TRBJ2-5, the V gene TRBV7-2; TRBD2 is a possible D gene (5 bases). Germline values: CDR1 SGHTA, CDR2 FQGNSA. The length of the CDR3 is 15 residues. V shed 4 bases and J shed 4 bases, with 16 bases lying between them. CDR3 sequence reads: CASSSRRQSGETQYF. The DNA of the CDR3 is TGTGCCAGCAGCTCTAGGCGGCAGAGCGGAGAGACCCAGTACTTC.

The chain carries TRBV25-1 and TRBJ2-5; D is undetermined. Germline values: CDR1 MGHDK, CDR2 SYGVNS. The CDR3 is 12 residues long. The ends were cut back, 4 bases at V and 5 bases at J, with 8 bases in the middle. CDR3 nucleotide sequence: TGTGCCAGCAGTGCAGGTGGGGAGACCCAGTACTTC. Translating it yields CASSAGGETQYF.